The rows below give T cell receptor beta chains drawn from one sample of a study of CD8 T cells in cerebrospinal fluid in Alzheimer's disease. TCRdb reprocessed the 10x single-cell sequencing reads and reports one entry per CDR3 protein, with no DNA. Found here are roughly 1,400 distinct CDR3 sequences; the top ten clones hold roughly 21%. What was sequenced was cerebrospinal fluid. The receptor set was obtained from a human donor with mild cognitive impairment. Both conserved end residues are part of each CDR3. Only some rows state a clone size, as once, few, many or a class for expanded clones.

j_call,clone_size,v_call,cdr3_aa
TRBJ2-7,medium-sized,TRBV18,CASSPPGQGYEQYF
TRBJ1-2,.,TRBV5-1,CASSLVTGGYGYTF
TRBJ1-2,.,TRBV19,CASIRDGKALYGYTF
TRBJ2-3,.,TRBV6-2/TRBV6-3,CASSYGASGRPSTDTQYF
TRBJ2-1,.,TRBV7-2,CASSPGLAGLNEQFF
TRBJ2-7,medium-sized,TRBV28,CASSLLYEQYF
TRBJ1-1,.,TRBV18,CASSPGGAASEAFF
TRBJ2-6,medium-sized,TRBV7-3,CASSLNTGSGANVLTF
TRBJ2-1,.,TRBV4-3,CASSQEGGRANEQFF
TRBJ1-1,.,TRBV11-3,CASSLGTNTEAFF
TRBJ2-3,.,TRBV10-3,CAISDVLDPADTQYF
TRBJ1-1,.,TRBV5-5,CASSLASMNTEAFF
TRBJ1-3,medium-sized,TRBV28,CASSLGWRTDSGNTIYF
TRBJ1-6,.,TRBV4-1,CASSQDWTRPPLHF
TRBJ2-3,medium-sized,TRBV2,CASSGLLRTDTQYF
TRBJ1-5,medium-sized,TRBV6-6,CASSYLEGNQPQHF
TRBJ1-5,large,TRBV20-1,CSARKDGNQPQHF
TRBJ2-7,.,TRBV10-3,CAISEEVGAYEQYF
TRBJ1-2,.,TRBV9,CASTGSRDRDQVGYGYTF
TRBJ2-3,medium-sized,TRBV2,CASSRLAGNTDTQYF
TRBJ1-5,medium-sized,TRBV4-1,CASSQVTGSNQPQHF
TRBJ1-1,large,TRBV4-2,CASSPVSGGTEAFF
TRBJ2-7,medium-sized,TRBV24-1,CATSDRTSGRYEQYF
TRBJ2-3,medium-sized,TRBV29-1,CSVPTVPGLAGGSTDTQYF
TRBJ2-3,.,TRBV5-1,CASSSRPGADTQYF
TRBJ1-6,large,TRBV18,CASSSGTGNSPLHF
TRBJ2-2,.,TRBV19,CASSMRSVSRGYTGELFF
TRBJ2-2,medium-sized,TRBV24-1,CATSDPGGSNTGELFF
TRBJ1-3,.,TRBV10-3,CAISEGQSSGNTIYF
TRBJ2-3,medium-sized,TRBV11-3,CASSFGTPPDTQYF
TRBJ1-3,.,TRBV19,CASSIADSNTGNTIYF
TRBJ1-5,medium-sized,TRBV6-5,CASSIGGYNQPQHF